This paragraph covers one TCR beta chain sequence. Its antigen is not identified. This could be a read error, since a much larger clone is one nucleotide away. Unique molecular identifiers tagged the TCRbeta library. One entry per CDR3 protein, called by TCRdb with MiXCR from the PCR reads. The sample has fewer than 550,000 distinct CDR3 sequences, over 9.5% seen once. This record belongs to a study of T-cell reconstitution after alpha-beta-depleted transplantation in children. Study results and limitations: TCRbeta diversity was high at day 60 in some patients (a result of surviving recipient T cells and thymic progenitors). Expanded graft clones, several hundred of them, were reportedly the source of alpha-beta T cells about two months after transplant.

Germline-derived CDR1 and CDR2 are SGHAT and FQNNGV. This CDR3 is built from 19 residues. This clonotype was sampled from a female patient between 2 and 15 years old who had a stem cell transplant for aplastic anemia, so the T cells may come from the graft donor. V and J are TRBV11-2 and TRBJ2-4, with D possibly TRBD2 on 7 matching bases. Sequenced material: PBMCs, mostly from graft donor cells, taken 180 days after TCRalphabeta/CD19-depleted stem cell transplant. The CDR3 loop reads CASSFRESGRGGAKNIPYF. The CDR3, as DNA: TGTGCCAGCAGCTTTAGGGAATCTGGCAGGGGAGGGGCCAAAAACATTCCGTACTTC.